These 30 T cell receptor beta chains share one sample of origin, sequenced in a study of OX40 agonist ivuxolimab in advanced cancers. Generated by immunoSEQ multiplex PCR, the TCRdb table keeps only in-frame clones and is missing some. The repertoire holds fewer than 70,000 clones, with around nine tenths as singletons. The sequencing used CD4+ or CD8+ T cells sorted from blood, collected in a trial of the OX40 agonist ivuxolimab. All receptors come from an adult with an advanced solid tumor such as melanoma, head and neck, liver or kidney cancer.

The rearrangement joins TRBV27 to TRBJ2-7; TRBD1 agrees at 9 bases. The CDR3 sequence is 15 residues long. V gave up 4 bases and J gave up 2 bases; unmatched junction bases: 6. Germline assignment: CDR1 MNHEY and CDR2 SMNVEV (reference sequence). CDR3 nucleotides: TGTGCCAGCAGTTCCTCCGGGACAGGGCCCTACGAGCAGTACTTC. Protein: CASSSSGTGPYEQYF.

A single count supports this clone. The gene calls are TRBV18 and TRBJ2-5; possible D gene TRBD1, 5 bases. CDR1 and CDR2 from the germline V gene are KGHSH and LQKENI. Trimming cost V 1 base and J 5 bases, with 8 bases left between them. The CDR3 totals 13 residues. CDR3 sequence (DNA): TGTGCCAGCTCACCACAGGGGTGGGAGACCCAGTACTTC. Its translation: CASSPQGWETQYF.

The gene calls are TRBV7-2 and TRBJ1-1; D is uncertain. V dropped 5 bases and J dropped 4 bases, with 17 bases sitting between them. Germline values: CDR1 SGHTA, CDR2 FQGNSA. The CDR3 totals 15 residues. CDR3 residues: CASSRQLARGTEAFF. Here the CDR3 DNA reads TGTGCCAGCAGCCGTCAACTGGCCCGGGGCACTGAAGCTTTCTTT. The full variable domain, completed using reference TRBV7-2 and TRBJ1-1, is GAGVSQSPSNKVTEKGKDVELRCDPISGHTALYWYRQSLGQGLEFLIYFQGNSAPDKSGLPSDRFSAERTGGSVSTLTIQRTQQEDSAVYLCASSRQLARGTEAFFGQGTRLTVV.

V and J are TRBV7-2 and TRBJ2-7; no firm D call. This CDR3 comprises 13 residues. Germline V gives CDR1 SGHTA, CDR2 FQGNSA. The V gene lost 2 bases and the J gene lost 6 bases, with 11 bases spanning the gap. In DNA form, the CDR3 reads TGTGCCAGCAGCTTATGGTCCTACACCGAGCAGTACTTC. Translation: CASSLWSYTEQYF.

This chain joins TRBV18 and TRBJ2-3; unclear D gene. Germline lookup yields CDR1 KGHSH and CDR2 LQKENI. CDR3 length equals 17 residues. Trimming took 2 bases from V and 0 from J, leaving 15 bases between them. The CDR3 DNA sequence: TGTGCCAGCTCACCAAGACCGAGGATTTCTAGCACAGATACGCAGTATTTT. Its translation: CASSPRPRISSTDTQYF.

The chain employs TRBV7-3 and TRBJ1-1; D unresolved. The germline CDR1 and CDR2 sequences are SGHTA and FQGTGA. Trimming took 2 bases from V and 0 from J, leaving 4 bases between them. The CDR3 contains 13 residues. CDR3 DNA: TGTGCCAGCAGCTTAGGGATGAACACTGAAGCTTTCTTT. Translated, it gives CASSLGMNTEAFF.

The chain is built from TRBV6-6 and TRBJ1-4; D not resolved. V was pared by 6 bases and J by 1 base, with 3 bases between. Germline CDR1 reads MNHNY; CDR2 reads SVGAGI (reference sequence). The CDR3 loop spans 12 amino acids. The CDR3 region has the DNA TGTGCCAGCAGGGAAACTAATGAAAAACTGTTTTTT. Residues: CASRETNEKLFF.

V usage is TRBV6-6 and J usage is TRBJ2-2; D unresolved. The CDR3 spans 12 residues. Germline V gene lookup returns CDR1 MNHNY and CDR2 SVGAGI (reference sequence). Trimming cost V 3 bases and J 7 bases, with 6 bases left between them. The CDR3 DNA sequence: TGTGCCAGCAGTTATGAAGTCGGGGAGCTGTTTTTT. As protein: CASSYEVGELFF.

The V call is TRBV19, the J call TRBJ2-1; TRBD2 agrees at 11 bases. Trimming at V came to 5 bases and at J to 0 bases, leaving 12 bases not matched to a gene. The CDR3 contains 19 residues. Germline V gene data show CDR1 as LNHDA and CDR2 as SQIVND (reference sequence). The CDR3 DNA sequence: TGTGCCAGTAGTGCAATAGCGGGAGGGCAAGGGAGCTCCTACAATGAGCAGTTCTTC. Encoded protein: CASSAIAGGQGSSYNEQFF. The full variable domain, with the rest looked up from reference TRBV19 and TRBJ2-1, is DGGITQSPKYLFRKEGQNVTLSCEQNLNHDAMYWYRQDPGQGLRLIYYSQIVNDFQKGDIAEGYSVSREKKESFPLTVTSAQKNPTAFYLCASSAIAGGQGSSYNEQFFGPGTRLTVL.

The chain couples TRBV15 to TRBJ2-1; 7 bases are shared with TRBD1. Unmatched junction bases numbered 3, after V lost 3 bases and J lost 1 base. The CDR3 sequence is 15 residues long. The germline V gene encodes CDR1 LNHNV and CDR2 YYDKDF (reference sequence). The CDR3 reads CATSSSQGSYNEQFF. The CDR3 DNA follows: TGTGCCACCAGCAGTTCACAGGGGTCCTACAATGAGCAGTTCTTC.

The gene calls are TRBV5-4 and TRBJ2-5; 8 nucleotides match TRBD1. V lost 0 bases, J lost 5 bases, and 6 bases stayed unmatched. The CDR3 spans 15 residues. The V gene's germline CDR1 is SGHNT and CDR2 YYREEE (reference sequence). This CDR3 reads CASSLDQGAGETQYF. As DNA, the CDR3 is TGTGCCAGCAGCTTGGATCAGGGGGCTGGGGAGACCCAGTACTTC.

J is TRBJ1-5 and V is TRBV6-4, with TRBD1 identical over 9 bases. With V trimmed by 2 bases and J by 4 bases, 9 bases remained unmatched. The CDR3 sequence is 17 residues long. Germline CDR1 reads MRHNA; CDR2 reads SNTAGT. CDR3 DNA: TGTGCCAGCAGTGACCAACCCGAGACAGGGGGGAATCAGCCCCAGCATTTT. It yields the protein CASSDQPETGGNQPQHF.

The rearrangement uses TRBV9 and TRBJ2-1, with TRBD2 matching over 15 bases. Germline V gene data show CDR1 as SGDLS and CDR2 as YYNGEE. Trimming took 0 bases from V and 0 from J; bases not matched to a gene: 4. The CDR3 is 19 amino acids. The CDR3 nucleotides are TGTGCCAGCAGCGTAGTGGGACTAGCGGGAGGTCCCTCCTACAATGAGCAGTTCTTC. Its protein product is CASSVVGLAGGPSYNEQFF.

The rearrangement links TRBV6-1 to TRBJ2-5; D is unclear. Trimming removed 4 bases at V and 5 bases at J, with 14 bases between. The CDR3 has 14 residues. Per the germline V gene, CDR1 is MNHNS and CDR2 is SASEGT. CDR3 nucleotide sequence: TGTGCCAGCAGTGTGGGGTCTCAGTCCGAGACCCAGTACTTC. It is translated as CASSVGSQSETQYF.

The chain has TRBV6-1 and TRBJ2-3, with D uncertain. CDR1 and CDR2 from the germline V gene are MNHNS and SASEGT. V lost 1 base to trimming and J lost 4 bases, with 9 bases between them. The CDR3 spans 14 residues. CDR3 amino acids: CASSEGSTPDTQYF. The CDR3 DNA follows: TGTGCCAGCAGTGAAGGCTCCACCCCAGATACGCAGTATTTT.

The rearrangement uses TRBV9 and TRBJ1-3; possible D gene TRBD1, 5 bases. The V gene lost 0 bases and the J gene lost 3 bases, with 7 bases spanning the gap. This CDR3 has 14 amino acids. Germline V gives CDR1 SGDLS, CDR2 YYNGEE. The CDR3 here is CASSVAGRGNTIYF. The CDR3 nucleotides are TGTGCCAGCAGCGTAGCAGGGCGTGGAAACACCATATATTTT.

This rearrangement joins TRBV30 to TRBJ2-1, with 9 bases identical to TRBD2. V dropped 0 bases and J dropped 5; count of bases not matched to a gene: 5. This CDR3 spans 15 amino acids. Germline V gene sequence: CDR1 GTSNPN, CDR2 SVGIG (reference sequence). The CDR3 coding sequence is TGTGCCTGGAGTGTACAGCTAGCGGGAAACAATGAGCAGTTCTTC. This translates into CAWSVQLAGNNEQFF. The variable domain in full, with the rest retrieved from reference TRBV30 and TRBJ2-1, is SQTIHQWPATLVQPVGSPLSLECTVEGTSNPNLYWYRQAAGRGLQLLFYSVGIGQISSEVPQNLSASRPQDRQFILSSKKLLLSDSGFYLCAWSVQLAGNNEQFFGPGTRLTVL.

V and J are TRBV5-8 and TRBJ1-2; TRBD1 agrees at 7 bases. The CDR3 length is 15 residues. Losses at the gene ends were 4 bases for V and 3 bases for J; bases not matched to a gene: 9. The germline V gene encodes CDR1 SGHTS and CDR2 YDEGEE. CDR3 region: CASSQRQGRHYGYTF. The DNA of the CDR3 is TGTGCCAGCAGCCAGAGACAGGGTAGGCACTATGGCTACACCTTC.

The CDR3 loop is CASSLDGQGVRSYTF. CDR3 bases: TGCGCCAGCAGCTTGGACGGACAGGGCGTTCGGAGCTACACCTTC. This chain links TRBV5-1 with TRBJ1-2; 8 nucleotides agree with TRBD1. The CDR3 runs to 15 residues. Losses at the gene ends were 0 bases for V and 9 bases for J; bases not matched to a gene: 10. Germline V gene lookup returns CDR1 SGHRS and CDR2 YFSETQ.

The rearrangement joins TRBV6-6 to TRBJ1-1; TRBD1 agrees at 7 bases. V gave up 5 bases and J gave up 1 base; unmatched junction bases: 10. CDR3 length: 16 amino acids. CDR1 and CDR2 (germline): MNHNY, SVGAGI (reference sequence). The CDR3 reads CASSTSGGQTNTEAFF. In DNA, the CDR3 is TGTGCCAGCAGTACCTCGGGGGGACAGACGAACACTGAAGCTTTCTTT.

CDR3 protein: CASSYFRNEKLFF. CDR3 DNA: TGTGCCAGCAGTTACTTTAGGAATGAAAAACTGTTTTTT. J is TRBJ1-4 and V is TRBV6-5; no definite D call. The CDR3 extends over 13 amino acids. Trimming pared 1 base from V and 5 bases from J, leaving 5 bases between. Germline V CDR1 and CDR2: MNHEY, SVGAGI.

The rearrangement uses TRBV10-3 and TRBJ1-5; D possibly corresponds to TRBD1 (6 bases). Germline V gene data show CDR1 as ENHRY and CDR2 as SYGVKD. The CDR3 is made up of 20 amino acids. V lost 0 bases and J lost 4, with 25 bases in between. The CDR3, as DNA: TGTGCCATCAGTGAGTCGAACAGTATTTCCTCGGGGGCCTTTAATCAGCCCCAGCATTTT. Amino acid sequence: CAISESNSISSGAFNQPQHF.

The chain couples TRBV5-1 to TRBJ1-2; D is unresolved. The V gene's germline CDR1 is SGHRS and CDR2 YFSETQ. The V and J ends lost 0 bases and 3 bases respectively, with 9 bases between them. This CDR3 is 14 amino acids long. In DNA, the CDR3 is TGCGCCAGCAGCTTGGGGGTGGCAGACTATGGCTACACCTTC. As protein: CASSLGVADYGYTF.

CDR3 region: CASSLDSLGLVTDTQYF. For the CDR3, the DNA is TGCGCCAGCAGCTTGGACTCTTTAGGACTTGTCACAGATACGCAGTATTTT. This rearrangement joins TRBV5-1 to TRBJ2-3; TRBD2 might be the D (5 bases). CDR1 is SGHRS, CDR2 YFSETQ, per germline. V lost 0 bases, J lost 2 bases, and 16 bases lay in between. This CDR3 has 17 residues.

The gene calls are TRBV6-1 and TRBJ1-1; D gene uncertain. V was pared by 7 bases and J by 5 bases, with 14 bases between. Germline assignment: CDR1 MNHNS and CDR2 SASEGT. The CDR3 has 13 residues. CDR3 DNA sequence: TGTGCCAGCACAGACTGGGGTGGAACTGAAGCTTTCTTT. Its translation: CASTDWGGTEAFF.

This clone was detected once. This chain joins TRBV4-1 and TRBJ2-7; D is tentatively TRBD1 or TRBD2 (5 bases each). Trimming removed 2 bases from V and 1 base from J, with 12 bases in between. Germline V CDR1 and CDR2: MGHRA, YSYEKL. The CDR3 is 15 residues long. In DNA form, the CDR3 reads TGCGCCAGCAGCCAAAATTGGGACGGATCCTACGAGCAGTACTTC. Amino acids: CASSQNWDGSYEQYF.

J is TRBJ2-7 and V is TRBV29-1, with 7 bases fitting TRBD1. This CDR3 has 15 residues. CDR1 and CDR2 (germline): SQVTM, ANQGSEA. J gave up 1 base and V 2 bases, and 8 bases lay outside the gene matches. The DNA for the CDR3 is TGCAGCGTTGAAATACAGGGGTTCAGATCCTACGAGCAGTACTTC. Its protein product is CSVEIQGFRSYEQYF.

The CDR3 DNA sequence: TGCAGCGTATCTAGCGGGCCTTCCTACAATGAGCAGTTCTTC. Residues: CSVSSGPSYNEQFF. This chain uses TRBV29-1 with TRBJ2-1, with 8 bases identical to TRBD2. J lost 1 base, V lost 6 bases, and 5 bases had no gene match. Germline CDR1 SQVTM, CDR2 ANQGSEA. The CDR3 spans 14 residues.

Only a few counts were recorded for this clone. The chain uses TRBV18 and TRBJ2-2; weak D call: TRBD1 (5 bases). The CDR3 totals 15 residues. V shed 6 bases and J shed 5 bases, with 16 bases lying between them. Germline V gene data show CDR1 as KGHSH and CDR2 as LQKENI. CDR3 region: CASSPKTGETGELFF. CDR3 sequence (DNA): TGTGCCAGCTCCCCGAAAACAGGCGAGACCGGGGAGCTGTTTTTT.

Concerning this clone itself: The same CDR3 also results from other DNA sequences found in this sample. The chain employs TRBV18 and TRBJ2-1, with D hard to call. Germline CDR1 KGHSH, CDR2 LQKENI. Trimming took off 1 base at V and 6 bases at J, with 4 bases between the two ends. This CDR3 comprises 12 residues. The CDR3 bases are TGTGCCAGCTCACCACAGGGCAATGAGCAGTTCTTC. Translating it yields CASSPQGNEQFF.